The 28 T cell receptor beta chains given below trace back to one sample, sequenced in a study of blood T cell repertoires in COVID-19. Method: immunoSEQ multiplex PCR; TCRdb's copy keeps in-frame clones and lacks some. Counted here are around 62,000 clones, around 85% occurring once; the ten biggest clones make up approximately 25%. The sample comprised peripheral blood. The receptors originated from a man aged 50-59 years with acute or convalescent COVID-19.

This clone was seen once. The chain combines TRBV7-8 with TRBJ2-5, with a possible D match to TRBD1 (5 bases). The CDR3 loop spans 17 amino acids. V was pared by 5 bases and J by 5 bases, with 24 bases between. In germline, CDR1 is SGHVS, CDR2 FQNEAQ. The CDR3 here is CASSPLGVRQRPETQYF. Written as DNA, the CDR3 is TGTGCCAGCAGCCCCCTCGGTGTTAGACAGCGCCCGGAGACCCAGTACTTC.

The rearrangement joins TRBV21-1 to TRBJ2-1; TRBD1, the table's D call, lacks a check against the DNA. TRBV21-1 is classified as a pseudogene. CDR3 length: 15 residues. CDR3 sequence reads: CASSPNRGGYNEQFF. The CDR3, as DNA: TGTGCCAGCAGCCCTAACAGGGGCGGCTACAATGAGCAGTTCTTC.

The J gene is TRBJ2-7, the V gene TRBV5-1, with 8 bases fitting TRBD1. The CDR3 totals 15 residues. CDR1 is SGHRS, CDR2 YFSETQ, per germline. Trimming cost V 5 bases and J 5 bases; bases outside gene matches: 12. The CDR3 region is CASRHGTGPDDEQYV. CDR3 DNA: TGCGCCAGCAGACACGGGACAGGCCCTGATGACGAGCAGTACGTC.

This CDR3 is CASRLGLAGNEQFF. The CDR3 DNA is TGTGCCTCCAGGTTGGGACTAGCGGGCAATGAGCAGTTCTTC. The rearrangement links TRBV5-4 to TRBJ2-1; 12 positions match TRBD2. V lost 10 bases and J lost 6; bases outside the gene matches: 8. CDR3 length: 14 residues. The germline V gene encodes CDR1 SGHNT and CDR2 YYREEE (reference sequence). The full variable domain, rest sourced from reference TRBV5-4 and TRBJ2-1, is ETGVTQSPTHLIKTRGQQVTLRCSSQSGHNTVSWYQQALGQGPQFIFQYYREEENGRGNFPPRFSGLQFPNYSSELNVNALELDDSALYLCASRLGLAGNEQFFGPGTRLTVL.

The chain combines TRBV19 with TRBJ1-2; 7 bases are a match to TRBD1. The V and J ends lost 5 bases and 7 bases, in that order; junction bases with no gene match: 10. The germline CDR1 and CDR2 sequences are LNHDA and SQIVND (reference sequence). The CDR3 loop spans 14 amino acids. The CDR3 bases are TGTGCCAGTAGTTCCACGGACAGGATAGGTGGCTACACCTTC. Translation gives CASSSTDRIGGYTF.

Only one count was recorded for this clone. The chain links TRBV5-6 to TRBJ2-6, with a weak D call TRBD1 (5 bases). Germline V gene lookup returns CDR1 SGHDT and CDR2 YYEEEE. The ends were cut back, 2 bases at V and 0 bases at J, with 9 bases in the middle. The CDR3 is 16 residues long. The CDR3 region has the DNA TGTGCCAGCAGCTTAACAGGCCTCTCTGGGGCCAACGTCCTGACTTTC. Amino acids: CASSLTGLSGANVLTF.

V gene TRBV24-1 combines with J gene TRBJ2-5; TRBD2 is a possible D gene (6 bases). With 4 bases removed from V and 2 bases from J, the gap between germline ends came to 13 bases. The CDR3 contains 15 residues. CDR1 KGHDR and CDR2 SFDVKD come from the germline V gene. In nucleotides, the CDR3 is TGTGCCACCAGTGACACCGGGACTTTACAAGAGACCCAGTACTTC. Its protein is CATSDTGTLQETQYF.

The chain uses TRBV5-8 and TRBJ2-5, with 7 bases fitting TRBD2. Looked up from germline, CDR1 is SGHTS and CDR2 is YDEGEE. This CDR3 has 16 residues. V lost 0 bases and J lost 3; bases outside the gene matches: 8. The CDR3 region has the DNA TGTGCCAGCAGCTTGGGGTCTAGCGGACCCAAAGAGACCCAGTACTTC. This gives the protein CASSLGSSGPKETQYF.

V usage is TRBV3-1 (or the pseudogene TRBV3-2) and J usage is TRBJ2-5, with unresolved D. The CDR3 runs 16 residues. Germline-derived CDR1 and CDR2 are LGHDT and YNNKEL (reference sequence). V lost 0 bases to trimming and J lost 5 bases, with 16 bases between them. The CDR3 spells CASSQEPPQNEETQYF. The CDR3 nucleotides read TGTGCCAGCAGCCAAGAGCCCCCCCAAAACGAGGAGACCCAGTACTTC.

This clone was detected only a few times. This sequence joins TRBV10-2 and TRBJ1-2; D gene unclear. Trimming removed 3 bases from V and 4 bases from J, with 3 bases in between. The CDR3 has 11 amino acids. Germline V gene data show CDR1 as WSHSY and CDR2 as SAAADI. CDR3 DNA sequence: TGCGCCAGCAGTGACAGCTATGGCTACACCTTC. The encoded protein is CASSDSYGYTF.

This chain uses TRBV4-2 with TRBJ1-3; D gene ambiguous. The CDR3 covers 15 residues. The germline CDR1 and CDR2 sequences are LGHNA and YNFKEQ. Trimming took 4 bases from V and 4 from J, leaving 14 bases between them. The CDR3 here is CASSPTRNSGNTIYF. The CDR3 DNA is TGTGCCAGCAGCCCTACTAGGAACAGCGGAAACACCATATATTTT.

The rearrangement links TRBV6-5 to TRBJ2-5; 9 bases match TRBD1. The germline gives CDR1 MNHEY, CDR2 SVGAGI. This CDR3 contains 13 residues. Trimming at V came to 6 bases and at J to 3 bases, leaving 2 bases not matched to a gene. The chain's CDR3 is CASRRTGEETQYF. CDR3 DNA: TGTGCCAGCAGGAGGACAGGGGAAGAGACCCAGTACTTC.

This clone was counted a few times. The chain combines TRBV5-1 with TRBJ2-3; 8 bases are a match to TRBD2. CDR3 length: 16 residues. The germline CDR1 and CDR2 sequences are SGHRS and YFSETQ. V gave up 5 bases and J gave up 4 bases; unmatched junction bases: 12. The CDR3 DNA follows: TGCGCCAGCAGACCTCGGAGCGGGGGACCCGCAGATACGCAGTATTTT. Its protein product is CASRPRSGGPADTQYF.

In this sample, this clone turned up a few times. The gene calls are TRBV6-5 and TRBJ2-1, with D possibly matching TRBD1 (6 bases). From germline, CDR1 is MNHEY and CDR2 SVGAGI. V lost 11 bases and J lost 7, with 24 bases in between. The CDR3 loop spans 15 amino acids. The CDR3 protein is CAVKGMEKGQNEQFF. CDR3 DNA sequence: TGTGCCGTAAAGGGAATGGAAAAAGGACAGAATGAGCAGTTCTTC.

The V call is TRBV5-8, the J call TRBJ2-5; tentative D call: TRBD1 (5 bases). Germline V gene data show CDR1 as SGHTS and CDR2 as YDEGEE. The CDR3 extends over 15 amino acids. V lost 0 bases to trimming and J lost 5 bases, with 14 bases between them. Here the CDR3 reads CASSLAQGHWETQYF. CDR3 nucleotides: TGTGCCAGCAGCTTGGCGCAGGGTCATTGGGAGACCCAGTACTTC.

For the CDR3, the DNA is TGTGCCAGCAGTTCCAACAAAGAGAGGGACAGGTTTGGCTACACCTTC. Translated: CASSSNKERDRFGYTF. This rearrangement joins TRBV6-5 to TRBJ1-2, with 8 bases fitting TRBD1. The length of the CDR3 is 16 residues. The junction had 14 bases not matched to a gene; V was cut back by 4 bases and J by 7 bases. Germline V gene sequence: CDR1 MNHEY, CDR2 SVGAGI.

The V call is TRBV5-6, the J call TRBJ1-2, with no clear D. V shed 0 bases and J shed 7 bases, with 7 bases lying between them. The CDR3 loop spans 12 amino acids. Germline assignment: CDR1 SGHDT and CDR2 YYEEEE. Written as DNA, the CDR3 is TGTGCCAGCAGCTTGGGGGCTCGTGGCTACACCTTC. Translating it yields CASSLGARGYTF.

The chain couples TRBV7-8 to TRBJ1-2; no definite D call. CDR1 is SGHVS, CDR2 FQNEAQ, per germline. CDR3 length: 13 residues. V lost 8 bases and J 3 bases, leaving 13 bases between the germline ends. The CDR3 nucleotides are TGTGCCAGCCGGAAAGGGAGGGACTATGGCTACACCTTC. It yields the protein CASRKGRDYGYTF.

V is TRBV28 and J is TRBJ2-5; 9 bases are a match to TRBD1. The V segment lost 8 bases and the J segment 2 bases; nucleotides outside the gene matches: 3. There are 13 residues in the CDR3. Germline CDR1 and CDR2: MDHEN and SYDVKM. The chain's CDR3 is CASGTGTQETQYF. CDR3 DNA sequence: TGTGCCAGCGGGACAGGGACTCAAGAGACCCAGTACTTC.

This clone appeared once. The J gene is TRBJ1-2, the V gene TRBV7-8, with TRBD1 matching 9 bases. Germline loops: CDR1 SGHVS, CDR2 FQNEAQ. Losses at the gene ends were 5 bases for V and 7 bases for J; bases not matched to a gene: 14. The CDR3 is 16 residues long. The CDR3 loop is CASSTNTGTGSRGYTF. The CDR3 nucleotides are TGTGCCAGCAGCACAAATACCGGGACAGGGTCGCGTGGCTACACCTTC. Supplemented by reference TRBV7-8 and TRBJ1-2, the full variable domain reads GAGVSQSPRYKVAKRGQDVALRCDPISGHVSLFWYQQALGQGPEFLTYFQNEAQLDKSGLPSDRFFAERPEGSVSTLKIQRTQQEDSAVYLCASSTNTGTGSRGYTFGSGTRLTVV.

This clone was counted only a few times. The chain couples TRBV19 to TRBJ1-1, with D unresolved. V was shortened by 2 bases and J by 4 bases, with 8 bases between the two germline ends. Germline-derived CDR1 and CDR2 are LNHDA and SQIVND (reference sequence). The length of the CDR3 is 13 residues. CDR3 loop: CASSISEGTEAFF. CDR3 bases: TGTGCCAGTAGTATATCGGAGGGCACTGAAGCTTTCTTT.

The chain combines TRBV27 with TRBJ2-7, with TRBD1 as a possible D gene (6 bases). Trimming took off 8 bases at V and 2 bases at J, with 16 bases between the two ends. The CDR3 consists of 14 residues. Looked up from germline, CDR1 is MNHEY and CDR2 is SMNVEV (reference sequence). CDR3 sequence: CASGNRDPPYEQYF. In DNA, the CDR3 is TGTGCCAGCGGTAACAGGGATCCCCCCTACGAGCAGTACTTC.

The CDR3 DNA is TGTGCCAGCAGCTTGCGGGGGTCCAGCACAGATACGCAGTATTTT. As protein: CASSLRGSSTDTQYF. The gene calls are TRBV7-3 and TRBJ2-3, with 7 bases aligning to TRBD2. Germline CDR1 SGHTA, CDR2 FQGTGA. CDR3 length equals 15 residues. V lost 3 bases, J lost 0 bases, and 3 bases stayed unmatched.

About this clone itself: Relative to the germline gene, one junction end is altered; a read error may explain this. The chain has TRBV5-1 and TRBJ1-5, with a tentative D call TRBD1 (5 bases). This CDR3 has 13 amino acids. Germline V gene data show CDR1 as SGHRS and CDR2 as YFSETQ. For the CDR3, the DNA is TGCGCCCGCAGCTGGGGGGGGGAAGGGCCCCAGCATTTT. Its protein is CARSWGGEGPQHF.

This clone was recorded only once. V usage is TRBV30 and J usage is TRBJ2-5; TRBD1 aligns across 7 bases. CDR3 length equals 12 residues. After removal of 8 bases from V and 1 base from J, the junction contained 4 bases not matched to a gene. CDR1 GTSNPN and CDR2 SVGIG come from the germline V gene (reference sequence). CDR3 amino acids: CAGDSVQETQYF. The CDR3 DNA reads TGTGCCGGGGACAGCGTCCAAGAGACCCAGTACTTC.

The chain is built from TRBV5-1 and TRBJ2-3, with 15 bases lining up with TRBD2. V trimming: 0 bases; J trimming: 2 bases; junction bases outside the gene matches: 7. CDR3 length: 19 residues. Germline assignment: CDR1 SGHRS and CDR2 YFSETQ. This CDR3 reads CASSLEGTSGGSFTDTQYF. The CDR3 nucleotides are TGCGCCAGCAGCTTGGAAGGGACTAGCGGGGGGTCATTCACAGATACGCAGTATTTT.

This chain links TRBV6-5 with TRBJ2-1; TRBD2 agrees at 7 bases. The CDR3 runs to 13 residues. From germline, CDR1 is MNHEY and CDR2 SVGAGI. Trimming removed 7 bases from V and 5 bases from J; junction bases left unmatched: 5. The DNA of the CDR3 is TGTGCCAGCACGTGGGGGGGGGACAATGAGCAGTTCTTC. This encodes CASTWGGDNEQFF.

The chain recombines TRBV21-1 with TRBJ2-1; TRBD1 reflects the table's D call only, with no check against the DNA. TRBV21-1 is reported as a pseudogene. There are 15 residues in the CDR3. This CDR3 is CASSAKKQEYNEQFF. CDR3 coding DNA: TGTGCCAGCAGCGCAAAAAAACAGGAATACAATGAGCAGTTCTTC.